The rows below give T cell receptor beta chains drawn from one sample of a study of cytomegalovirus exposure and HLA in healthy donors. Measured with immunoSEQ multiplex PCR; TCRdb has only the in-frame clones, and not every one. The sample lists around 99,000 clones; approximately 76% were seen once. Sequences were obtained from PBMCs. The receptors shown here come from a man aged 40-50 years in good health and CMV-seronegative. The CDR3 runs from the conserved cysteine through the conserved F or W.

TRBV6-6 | CASSPGGSFGETQYF
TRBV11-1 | CASSVRQGLDGTQYF
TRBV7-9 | CASSSLAGGPHEQFF
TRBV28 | CASSLFSKGVIGSSYNSPLHF
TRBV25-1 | CASSETTVAKNIQYF
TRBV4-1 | CASSHLGQGINQPQHF
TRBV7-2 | CASRYTGGTGANVLTF
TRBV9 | CASSHSRTSGAQLATGELFF
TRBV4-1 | CASSQGNTATYEQYF
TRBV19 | CASGPRGYEQYF